The rows below give T cell receptor beta chains drawn from one sample of a study of regulatory T cells in long-lasting Graves disease. TCRdb re-analysed the multiplex PCR reads in MiXCR, keeping a single row per CDR3 protein. The table has hundreds of thousands of distinct CDR3 sequences, roughly 15% seen once. The sample also formed part of further work on T cells in Graves' hyperthyroidism and ophthalmopathy.

Sample: peripheral blood mononuclear cells (PBMCs), taken at new diagnosis, from a patient treated with antithyroid drugs. These receptor sequences come from a woman aged 25 to 39 with Graves disease. Each CDR3 is given with its conserved first and last residue. D genes are given only for firm matches. The listing skips clone size in some rows; elsewhere it reads once, few, many or a size class.

abundance	len	d_gene	v_gene	j_gene	CDR3nt	CDR3aa
-	15	-	TRBV7-9	TRBJ2-3	TGTGCCAGCAGCTTAAGGACGTGGGACACAGATACGCAGTATTTT	CASSLRTWDTDTQYF
-	15	-	TRBV3-1	TRBJ1-5	TGTGCCAGCAGCAGGGGCCCCCAGGGGCCCCAGCCCCAGCATTTT	CASSRGPQGPQPQHF
-	14	-	TRBV9	TRBJ2-7	TGTGCCAGCAGCGCAACGGGACACAGCTACGAGCAGTACTTC	CASSATGHSYEQYF
few	15	TRBD1	TRBV5-1	TRBJ1-5	TGCGCCAGCAGCAGGACAGGGAGGTTTGATCAGCCCCAGCATTTT	CASSRTGRFDQPQHF
many	16	-	TRBV20-1	TRBJ1-2	TGCAGTGCAAGGGAGCCTCTTAGGGGAAGTAACTATGGCTACACCTTC	CSAREPLRGSNYGYTF
many	14	-	TRBV2	TRBJ1-1	TGTGCCAGCAGTGCGACGACGGCAAACACTGAAGCTTTCTTT	CASSATTANTEAFF
few	16	TRBD1	TRBV4-1	TRBJ2-7	TGCGCCAGCAGCAATGTCCGGGGACAGTCCTCCTACGAGCAGTACTTC	CASSNVRGQSSYEQYF
many	15	TRBD2	TRBV9	TRBJ2-1	TGTGCCAGCAGCGTCGGACTAGCGGACTACAATGAGCAGTTCTTC	CASSVGLADYNEQFF
many	15	-	TRBV6-1	TRBJ2-5	TGTGCCAGCAGTGCTAACTCAGGGATGGTAGAGACCCAGTACTTC	CASSANSGMVETQYF
few	13	-	TRBV6-1	TRBJ1-2	TGTGCCAGCAGTGAGGGGGGCGTAAATCGCTACACCTTC	CASSEGGVNRYTF
few	15	-	TRBV19	TRBJ1-2	TGTGCCAGTAGTTTGTCGACTCTCGGGGACTATGGCTACACCTTC	CASSLSTLGDYGYTF
many	16	-	TRBV28	TRBJ1-2	TGTGCCAGCAGTTTATATCGCCCAGAAAGGGAAAAAGGCTACACCTTC	CASSLYRPEREKGYTF
-	13	-	TRBV29-1	TRBJ1-1	TGCAGCGTTGATAGGGGCGGCGGTTCTCGAGCTTTCTTT	CSVDRGGGSRAFF
many	15	-	TRBV5-1	TRBJ1-1	TGCGCCAGCACGGGGAGTTCCTTGACGAACACTGAAGCTTTCTTT	CASTGSSLTNTEAFF
-	15	-	TRBV7-3	TRBJ2-5	TGCGCCAGCAGCCAAGATCAAACTAGTTTGGAGACCCAGTACTTC	CASSQDQTSLETQYF
few	14	TRBD1	TRBV18	TRBJ1-6	TGTGCCAGCTGCGAGACAGGGGCCAATTCACCCCTCCACTTT	CASCETGANSPLHF
-	15	-	TRBV9	TRBJ2-3	TGTGCCAGCAGCGTAGATCCCGGTTGGACGGATACGCAGTATTTT	CASSVDPGWTDTQYF
many	15	TRBD1	TRBV2	TRBJ2-7	TGTGCCAGCAATTACAGGGGGCTCCTCATCTACGAGCAGTACTTC	CASNYRGLLIYEQYF
many	14	-	TRBV28	TRBJ1-2	TGTGCCAGCAGGACGGGGCCGACTAACTATGGCTACACCTTC	CASRTGPTNYGYTF
many	14	-	TRBV2	TRBJ2-2	TGTGCCAGCACGGGGGGCCGTAACACCGGGGAGCTGTTTTTT	CASTGGRNTGELFF
-	16	TRBD1	TRBV19	TRBJ2-1	TGTGCCAGTAACGTTAACCGGGACAGGGGCGGCAATGAGCAGTTCTTC	CASNVNRDRGGNEQFF
few	16	-	TRBV5-5	TRBJ2-2	TGTGCCAGCAGTAGGACCTTTCGGATGAACACCGGGGAGCTGTTTTTT	CASSRTFRMNTGELFF
-	17	TRBD2	TRBV24-1	TRBJ2-6	TGTGCCACCAGTGTCGGGAGGGCCCTCTCGGGGGCCAACGTCCTGACTTTC	CATSVGRALSGANVLTF
-	14	-	TRBV28	TRBJ2-1	TGTACCAGCAGTTTATTCGGGCCGAACAATGAGCAGTTCTTC	CTSSLFGPNNEQFF
-	15	-	TRBV12-3/TRBV12-4	TRBJ2-3	TGTGCCAGCAGGGACTTTGGGGGAGGCACAGATACGCAGTATTTT	CASRDFGGGTDTQYF
few	13	-	TRBV11-2	TRBJ1-1	TGTGCCAGCAGCTTAGATTTGCAGGGAGAAGCTTTCTTT	CASSLDLQGEAFF
many	14	-	TRBV3-1	TRBJ1-6	TGTGCCAGCGCAACAGGGTGGGTGAATTCACCCCTCCACTTT	CASATGWVNSPLHF
few	13	-	TRBV18	TRBJ2-5	TGTGCCAGCTCTGCGGTCTACCAAGAGACCCAGTACTTC	CASSAVYQETQYF
-	15	-	TRBV3-1	TRBJ2-1	TGTGCCAGCAGCCCGCCGGGGGCATTTTACAATGAGCAGTTCTTC	CASSPPGAFYNEQFF
few	13	-	TRBV6-5	TRBJ1-2	TGTGCCAGCAGTTACGACAGGAGATATGGCTACACCTTC	CASSYDRRYGYTF
many	12	TRBD1	TRBV5-1	TRBJ1-1	TGCGCCAGCAGCCCTGGGACAGATAAAGCTTTCTTT	CASSPGTDKAFF
-	16	TRBD1	TRBV24-1	TRBJ2-3	TGTGCCACCAGTGAGGGACAGGGACCTGGCACAGATACGCAGTATTTT	CATSEGQGPGTDTQYF
-	15	TRBD1	TRBV7-9	TRBJ2-3	TGTGCCAGCAGTTCGGGACAGGGGGCGGGAGATACGCAGTATTTT	CASSSGQGAGDTQYF
many	14	TRBD2	TRBV20-1	TRBJ2-7	TGCAGTCCGACCGGAGCGGGGGCAACCTACGAGCAGTACTTC	CSPTGAGATYEQYF
many	10	-	TRBV19	TRBJ1-1	TGTGCCAGCAGAAACACTGAAGCTTTCTTT	CASRNTEAFF
-	15	-	TRBV25-1	TRBJ2-3	TGTGCCAGCAGTGATCCTAGCGTGTTCACAGATACGCAGTATTTT	CASSDPSVFTDTQYF
many	14	TRBD1	TRBV24-1	TRBJ2-1	TGTGCCACCAGAGGGACAGGGGATTACAATGAGCAGTTCTTC	CATRGTGDYNEQFF
few	16	TRBD1	TRBV12-3/TRBV12-4	TRBJ2-7	TGTGCCAGCAGTTTAGCGGGGACAGGTCCTAGGGACGAGCAGTACTTC	CASSLAGTGPRDEQYF
-	17	-	TRBV12-3/TRBV12-4	TRBJ2-2	TGTGCCAGCAGTTTCGGGCCGACCCGGACGAACACCGGGAAGCTGTTTTTT	CASSFGPTRTNTGKLFF
-	13	-	TRBV6-1	TRBJ2-1	TGTGCCACTTCTCGCGCGGGGTCGGATGAGCAGTTCTTC	CATSRAGSDEQFF
few	16	TRBD1	TRBV6-1	TRBJ1-4	TGTGCCAGCAGAGGGGGACAGGGAACAACTAATGAAAAACTGTTTTTT	CASRGGQGTTNEKLFF
many	14	TRBD1	TRBV7-3	TRBJ2-3	TGTGCCAGCAGCCCACAGGGGGTTTGGGATACGCAGTATTTT	CASSPQGVWDTQYF
-	12	-	TRBV4-2	TRBJ2-1	TGTGCCAGCAGCCAGGTCCGCGATGAGCAGTTCTTC	CASSQVRDEQFF
many	14	-	TRBV27	TRBJ2-7	TGTGCCAGCAGTTTTTCTGGGCAGGGAAACGAGCAGTACTTC	CASSFSGQGNEQYF
few	15	-	TRBV5-1	TRBJ2-7	TGCGCCAGCAGCTTGGTTCGGGCCAGCCGGGACGAGCAGTACTTC	CASSLVRASRDEQYF
few	15	TRBD1	TRBV6-1	TRBJ2-7	TGTGCCAGCAGTGAAGAAGAGACAGGGCTCTACGAGCAGTACTTC	CASSEEETGLYEQYF
many	13	-	TRBV28	TRBJ1-2	TGTGCCAGCCGAGCCGGCGGTAACTATGGCTACACCTTC	CASRAGGNYGYTF
few	12	-	TRBV20-1	TRBJ1-5	TGCAGTGCTAGTCGGGGGGGCAAGCCCCAGCATTTT	CSASRGGKPQHF
-	13	-	TRBV7-9	TRBJ1-1	TGTGCCAGCAGCCAGGGGATGCAGACTGAAGCTTTCTTT	CASSQGMQTEAFF
-	13	-	TRBV12-3/TRBV12-4	TRBJ2-1	TGTGCCAGCAATTCCCAGGCCTCGAATGAGCAGTTCTTC	CASNSQASNEQFF
few	14	-	TRBV7-2	TRBJ2-2	TGTGCCAGCAGCTTACGAGATATTACCGGGGAGCTGTTTTTT	CASSLRDITGELFF
few	14	-	TRBV7-7	TRBJ1-1	TGTGCTAGCAGCGAACGACATGTGGGGGCTGAAGCTTTCTTT	CASSERHVGAEAFF
many	14	-	TRBV20-1	TRBJ2-2	TGCAGTGCTTTGGACACCATGAACACCGGGGAGCTGTTTTTT	CSALDTMNTGELFF
many	14	-	TRBV27	TRBJ2-5	TGTGCCAGCAAGGCGAGTTTTAGCGAAGAGACCCAGTACTTC	CASKASFSEETQYF